The clone carrying this TCR beta chain was seen a handful of times. TCRdb passed the RT-PCR reads through MiXCR, listing each CDR3 protein once. This table holds roughly 880,000 distinct CDR3 sequences, approximately 19% found once. These data originate in a study of patients and donors after allogeneic stem cell transplantation. The source of this sequence is a human donor who was either an allogeneic HSCT recipient or a stem cell or donor lymphocyte infusion donor (not recorded which). It is not recorded whose cells these are; they may come from a transplant donor. The sample comprised blood, either unsorted or a sorted T cell fraction (not recorded which).

CDR3 in amino acids: CASTPPGQGKNIQYF. Written as DNA, the CDR3 is TGTGCCAGCACCCCCCCGGGACAGGGGAAAAACATTCAGTACTTC. The chain carries TRBV6-1 and TRBJ2-4; TRBD1 aligns across 10 bases. Germline-derived CDR1 and CDR2 are MNHNS and SASEGT. With V trimmed by 7 bases and J by 4 bases, 7 bases remained unmatched. The CDR3 contains 15 residues.